This TCR beta chain was recorded in a study of graft-versus-host responses after intestinal transplantation (dated by TCRdb to the early 2020s). For context, the study as a whole: The transplants that recipients received were multivisceral, liver-intestinal, or isolated intestinal. Anti-thymocyte globulin induction was given to all recipients, followed by maintenance tacrolimus and steroids for approximately three years. Bulk TCR-beta CDR3 sequencing was used to track graft-versus-host and host-versus-graft alloreactive T cell clones in the graft, circulation and bone marrow after intestinal transplantation. To identify alloreactive clones, pre-transplant mixed lymphocyte reaction products were sequenced and then compared with unstimulated pre-transplant donor and recipient T cells. Of the 20 to 30 intestinal transplant recipients enrolled in the cohort, one of whom was a retransplant, a few patients without pretransplant specimens were excluded. A peak of at least 4% donor T cells among recipient peripheral blood mononuclear cells was the definition used for donor T cell macrochimerism. Rather than being sequenced by the commercial service, samples from a few later patients were sequenced in-house on an Illumina MiSeq and processed with MiXCR.

For this clone: The sample holds no much larger clone one base away, and base qualities are not on file.

Taken from cysteine to phenylalanine, the CDR3 has 14 residues. The entry retains the CDR3 DNA only, 42 bases that are in frame from base 1. Per the germline V gene, ENHRY is the CDR1 and SYGVKD is the CDR2. A distance of 11 bases separates the germline ends of V and J, which lose 3 bases and 4 bases respectively. The method behind the library was the immunoSEQ multiplex PCR assay. For most patients, genomic DNA was isolated using the Qiagen DNeasy Blood and Tissue Kit and was shipped frozen to Adaptive Biotechnologies for TCR sequencing. Adaptive Biotechnologies carried out high-throughput TCR-beta CDR3 sequencing of genomic DNA for most patients. The original pipeline was this. TCR sequencing data for over 15 patients were retrieved from Adaptive's ImmunoSEQ software; a few other patients were processed with MiXCR and VDJtools. To correct CD4 versus CD8 sorting errors, any sequence found in both subsets at a frequency ratio below 5:1 was removed. CDR3 nucleotide sequences shared between donor and recipient were removed because their origin could not be assigned. Alloreactive clones required at least 2-fold expansion over unstimulated cells and minimum CFSE-low frequency of 0.002% (template counts) or 0.001% (read counts). Clones were considered mappable if detected in sequenced pre-transplant spleen, lymph node, or MLR CFSE-low populations of the donor or recipient. Cumulative frequency of alloreactive clones was calculated as a percentage of all sequences weighted by copy number. TCRdb's version of the immuneACCESS table is confined to in-frame rearrangements and falls short of the full clone set. An unresolved V gene accounts for under half of the shortfall where checked; the remainder is of unknown origin. V and J calls plus clone size are reproduced from that table; the DNA served to infer D and trimming. This sample lists under 25,000 clones; roughly 33% were detected once. The ten top clones hold roughly 2% of the sample.

Beyond this particular receptor, the publication reports: GvH clones were detected in recipient bone marrow, and some of these GvH clones were observed earlier in ileal mucosa or blood, consistent with an intestinal mucosal origin. Early after transplant, peak levels of circulating GvH clones were associated with declines in HvG clones. In patients with donor T cell macrochimerism, the allografts had high GvH to HvG T cell clonal ratios. The conclusions were limited by the relatively low number and heterogeneity of the intestinal transplant patients.

The sample's time point, from its label and the paper: cells obtained before transplantation from donor or recipient. In mixed lymphocyte reactions, around 200,000 CFSE-labeled pre-transplant responders were plated with around 200,000 irradiated violet-dye-labeled stimulators and cultured for five to seven days. After the mixed lymphocyte reaction, proliferating CD3+CD4+CFSE-low and CD3+CD8+CFSE-low responder cells were FACS-sorted on a BD Influx sorter. The sample consisted of alloreactive CD4+ T cells from a mixed lymphocyte reaction culture, taken before transplantation. Interpreted using the paper, the cell subset or site label stands for: CFSE-low proliferating T cells sorted from roughly six-day pre-transplant mixed lymphocyte reaction (GvH or HvG direction). The chain was built from TRBV10-3 and TRBJ2-3; TRBD1 could be the D gene, as 6 bases match. This TCR derives from a human patient who was an organ donor for intestinal transplantation. The DNA is TGTGCCATCAGTGATTGGGGGCTGGCAGATACGCAGTATTTT. This translates into CAISDWGLADTQYF.